Below are 28 T cell receptor beta chains sequenced from a single sample in a study of shared clonotypes between healthy human individuals. TCRdb's table, derived via immunoSEQ multiplex PCR, lists solely in-frame clones and lacks some. The sample has around 2.5 million clones, 80% to 95% seen once; the top ten hold roughly 0.36%. The specimen was naive CD4+ T cells from PBMCs. Subset specified: CD45RA+ positively selected. The receptors were sampled from a young man in good health. Some clones in this sample may be carry-over from other donors' samples.

This sequence joins TRBV7-2 and TRBJ1-2, with a possible D match to TRBD1 (6 bases). V was shortened by 3 bases and J by 5 bases, with 19 bases between the two germline ends. The CDR3 has 16 amino acids. Germline assignment: CDR1 SGHTA and CDR2 FQGNSA. This CDR3 is CASSFLPDSRVYGYTF. The CDR3 region has the DNA TGTGCCAGCAGCTTTCTACCGGACAGCCGAGTGTATGGCTACACCTTC.

The rearrangement joins TRBV28 to TRBJ1-5, with no clear D. Germline V gene data show CDR1 as MDHEN and CDR2 as SYDVKM. The V gene lost 6 bases and the J gene lost 7 bases, with 16 bases spanning the gap. This CDR3 is 14 amino acids long. DNA for the CDR3: TGTGCCAGCAGCACCGACGGTGGGGAACAGCCCCAGCATTTT. It specifies CASSTDGGEQPQHF.

J is TRBJ2-2 and V is TRBV5-1, with 8 bases lining up with TRBD1. The trim removed 7 bases at V and 0 bases at J, leaving 11 bases unmatched. CDR1 and CDR2 (germline): SGHRS, YFSETQ. The CDR3 runs 17 residues. CDR3 sequence: CASRKPGQGPNTGELFF. DNA for the CDR3: TGCGCCAGCCGAAAGCCCGGACAGGGCCCGAACACCGGGGAGCTGTTTTTT.

The V and J genes are TRBV19 and TRBJ1-2, with a weak D call TRBD1 (5 bases). Trimming removed 1 base at V and 7 bases at J, with 13 bases between. The length of the CDR3 is 14 residues. Germline assignment: CDR1 LNHDA and CDR2 SQIVND (reference sequence). CDR3 residues: CASSIVMGGAGYTF. The CDR3 coding sequence is TGTGCCAGTAGTATAGTCATGGGGGGAGCTGGCTACACCTTC.

This clone showed up just once. CDR3 coding DNA: TGTGCCAGCAGCGTAGAAATAGCGTTGAGCACAGATACGCAGTATTTT. Encoded protein: CASSVEIALSTDTQYF. The V gene is TRBV9, the J gene TRBJ2-3; D is perhaps TRBD2 (5 bases). V lost 0 bases to trimming and J lost 0 bases, with 11 bases between them. The CDR3 totals 16 residues. Germline-derived CDR1 and CDR2 are SGDLS and YYNGEE.

The chain recombines TRBV4-2 with TRBJ2-7; 9 bases line up with TRBD2. The CDR3 runs 16 residues. V trimming: 2 bases; J trimming: 1 base; junction bases outside the gene matches: 6. Per germline, CDR1 LGHNA and CDR2 YNFKEQ. The CDR3 loop is CASSQFTAGGSYEQYF. CDR3 sequence (DNA): TGTGCCAGCAGCCAATTCACAGCGGGAGGATCCTACGAGCAGTACTTC.

The rearrangement links TRBV11-3 to TRBJ2-5, with no clear D. V was clipped by 2 bases and J by 2 bases, with 9 bases between them. From germline, CDR1 is SGHNT and CDR2 YENEEA. The length of the CDR3 is 14 residues. Here the CDR3 reads CASSLSGRQETQYF. The CDR3 nucleotides read TGTGCCAGCAGCTTATCCGGCAGACAAGAGACCCAGTACTTC.

This clone has a single count. Different DNA sequences within this sample yield the same CDR3. V and J are TRBV4-2 and TRBJ1-1; the D is unclear. The CDR3 sequence is 14 residues long. Germline V gene sequence: CDR1 LGHNA, CDR2 YNFKEQ. The V and J ends lost 0 bases and 1 base respectively, with 6 bases between them. The CDR3 protein is CASSQDGQNTEAFF. The CDR3, as DNA: TGTGCCAGCAGCCAAGATGGGCAGAACACTGAAGCTTTCTTT.

Worth noting for this clone: One end of the junction varies from germline; a read error may be responsible. This chain connects TRBV6-6 to TRBJ2-7; 12 bases match TRBD1. Per germline, CDR1 MNHNY and CDR2 SVGAGI (reference sequence). The CDR3 is 13 residues long. The CDR3: CATAGTGGAKQHF. As DNA, the CDR3 is TGTGCCACGGCCGGGACAGGGGGCGCTAAGCAGCACTTC.

The chain joins TRBV28 to TRBJ2-5; 11 bases map to TRBD1. This CDR3 has 17 amino acids. Germline V gene data show CDR1 as MDHEN and CDR2 as SYDVKM. Unmatched junction bases numbered 7, after V lost 3 bases and J lost 1 base. In nucleotides, the CDR3 is TGTGCCAGCAGTTTGACGGACAGGGGGCCCGCCCAAGAGACCCAGTACTTC. Its protein is CASSLTDRGPAQETQYF. Variable domain in full (rest from reference TRBV28 and TRBJ2-5): DVKVTQSSRYLVKRTGEKVFLECVQDMDHENMFWYRQDPGLGLRLIYFSYDVKMKEKGDIPEGYSVSREKKERFSLILESASTNQTSMYLCASSLTDRGPAQETQYFGPGTRLLVL.

This clone was detected only once. The CDR3 is CASSFFVSYEQYF. Here the CDR3 DNA reads TGTGCCAGCAGCTTTTTTGTCTCCTACGAGCAGTACTTC. The chain has TRBV5-5 and TRBJ2-7; D unclear. Germline values: CDR1 SGHKS, CDR2 YYEKEE (reference sequence). This CDR3 is 13 amino acids long. Trimming removed 2 bases from V and 0 bases from J, with 6 bases in between.

J is TRBJ1-4 and V is TRBV7-3; weak D call: TRBD1 (6 bases). V shed 5 bases and J shed 2 bases, with 21 bases lying between them. Germline CDR1 and CDR2: SGHTA and FQGTGA. The CDR3 contains 18 residues. DNA for the CDR3: TGTGCCAGCAGCCCAATCTCAATAGGGGGGCGGACTAATGAAAAACTGTTTTTT. It codes for CASSPISIGGRTNEKLFF.

This chain uses TRBV28 with TRBJ1-5, with D unresolved. Germline lookup yields CDR1 MDHEN and CDR2 SYDVKM. Trimming took off 3 bases at V and 1 base at J, with 10 bases between the two ends. CDR3 length equals 15 residues. The chain's CDR3 is CASSFVTQSNQPQHF. For the CDR3, the DNA is TGTGCCAGCAGTTTCGTCACGCAGAGCAATCAGCCCCAGCATTTT.

V gene TRBV7-9 combines with J gene TRBJ2-1; TRBD2 agrees at 8 bases. Trimming took 4 bases from V and 1 from J; bases not matched to a gene: 6. Germline V gives CDR1 SEHNR, CDR2 FQNEAQ (reference sequence). This CDR3 is built from 16 residues. CDR3 protein: CASSSLSGVSYNEQFF. In nucleotides, the CDR3 is TGTGCCAGCAGCTCGCTTAGCGGGGTTTCCTACAATGAGCAGTTCTTC.

This clone appeared a single time. Written as DNA, the CDR3 is TGCGCCAGCAGACAGGGACTTCGATCTGGGGCCAACGTCCTGACTTTC. Translation gives CASRQGLRSGANVLTF. V usage is TRBV10-2 and J usage is TRBJ2-6; the D gene could be TRBD1 or TRBD2 (6 bases each). The CDR3 spans 16 residues. The V and J ends lost 6 bases and 1 base respectively, with 13 bases between them. Germline V gene sequence: CDR1 WSHSY, CDR2 SAAADI.

The chain employs TRBV10-1 and TRBJ2-1; no definite D call. The length of the CDR3 is 14 residues. Germline CDR1 and CDR2: WNHNN and SYGVQD (reference sequence). Trimming pared 6 bases from V and 5 bases from J, leaving 14 bases between. In DNA, the CDR3 is TGCGCCAGCAGCTCCCCCGGGCCCAACAATGAGCAGTTCTTC. This translates into CASSSPGPNNEQFF.

For this clone: Other nucleotide sequences in the sample specify the same CDR3. The chain combines TRBV15 with TRBJ2-2, with D hard to call. This CDR3 is built from 12 residues. Trimming left V 5 bases short and J 5 bases short, with 6 bases between. The germline V gene has CDR1 LNHNV and CDR2 YYDKDF (reference sequence). This CDR3 is CATSSRTGELFF. Here the CDR3 DNA reads TGTGCCACCAGCTCAAGGACCGGGGAGCTGTTTTTT. Looking up the rest from reference TRBV15 and TRBJ2-2 gives the full variable domain: DAMVIQNPRYQVTQFGKPVTLSCSQTLNHNVMYWYQQKSSQAPKLLFHYYDKDFNNEADTPDNFQSRRPNTSFCFLDIRSPGLGDTAMYLCATSSRTGELFFGEGSRLTVL.

Here the CDR3 DNA reads TGTGCCAGCAGTTTACGATGGGGCGGCATTCAGTACTTC. The encoded protein is CASSLRWGGIQYF. The V gene is TRBV28, the J gene TRBJ2-4; D is possibly TRBD1 (5 bases). Trimming left V 2 bases short and J 9 bases short, with 11 bases between. This CDR3 comprises 13 residues. Germline V lookup: CDR1 MDHEN, CDR2 SYDVKM.

This chain links TRBV27 with TRBJ1-4; TRBD1 matches at 9 bases. Germline loops: CDR1 MNHEY, CDR2 SMNVEV (reference sequence). The V gene end was trimmed by 5 bases and the J gene end by 0 bases; junction bases not matched to a gene: 7. This CDR3 region has 17 residues. Here the CDR3 reads CASSPYGTGPTNEKLFF. CDR3 nucleotides: TGTGCCAGCAGTCCATACGGGACAGGGCCAACTAATGAAAAACTGTTTTTT.

J is TRBJ2-1 and V is TRBV5-1; D remains ambiguous. The V and J ends lost 4 bases and 0 bases respectively, with 11 bases between them. The CDR3 has 15 residues. Germline V lookup: CDR1 SGHRS, CDR2 YFSETQ. As DNA, the CDR3 is TGCGCCAGCAGCCGGGCGTATAGCTCCTACAATGAGCAGTTCTTC. Its translation: CASSRAYSSYNEQFF. The variable domain in full, completed from reference TRBV5-1 and TRBJ2-1, reads KAGVTQTPRYLIKTRGQQVTLSCSPISGHRSVSWYQQTPGQGLQFLFEYFSETQRNKGNFPGRFSGRQFSNSRSEMNVSTLELGDSALYLCASSRAYSSYNEQFFGPGTRLTVL.

The chain is built from TRBV19 and TRBJ1-2, with D possibly matching TRBD1 (5 bases). This CDR3 spans 18 amino acids. The germline gives CDR1 LNHDA, CDR2 SQIVND (reference sequence). Trimming took 6 bases from V and 8 from J, leaving 31 bases between them. Written as DNA, the CDR3 is TGTGCCAGTAGACCTATTTTCGGCGGGACGGACTATTTTAAGGGCTACACCTTC. Protein sequence: CASRPIFGGTDYFKGYTF.

This chain joins TRBV7-9 and TRBJ2-1; weak D call: TRBD1 (6 bases). The CDR3 spans 16 residues. V gave up 2 bases and J gave up 3 bases, with 14 bases separating them. Germline values: CDR1 SEHNR, CDR2 FQNEAQ (reference sequence). CDR3 region: CASSLIPQGYYNEQFF. For the CDR3, the DNA is TGTGCCAGCAGCTTAATCCCCCAGGGGTACTACAATGAGCAGTTCTTC.

The chain has TRBV28 and TRBJ2-1; TRBD2 agrees at 8 bases. Germline CDR1 MDHEN, CDR2 SYDVKM. This CDR3 region has 16 residues. Germline trimming cut 7 bases from V and 8 bases from J; bases unmatched to any gene: 16. The CDR3: CASTPGGGLARDEQFF. The CDR3 region has the DNA TGTGCCAGCACCCCGGGGGGGGGACTTGCCCGGGATGAGCAGTTCTTC.

The V gene is TRBV7-3, the J gene TRBJ2-3; 8 bases map to TRBD1. The germline V gene has CDR1 SGHTA and CDR2 FQGTGA. This CDR3 has 13 amino acids. After removal of 4 bases from V and 11 bases from J, the junction contained 8 bases not matched to a gene. The CDR3: CASSSGQDRMQYF. The CDR3 DNA sequence: TGTGCCAGCAGCTCGGGACAGGACCGTATGCAGTATTTT.

This clone came up once. This chain joins TRBV18 and TRBJ2-5; 12 bases are shared with TRBD2. Looked up from germline, CDR1 is KGHSH and CDR2 is LQKENI. Trimming took 5 bases from V and 5 from J; bases not matched to a gene: 6. This CDR3 contains 15 residues. The CDR3 region has the DNA TGTGCCAGCTCAACCCTAGCGGGAGGGGTTGAGACCCAGTACTTC. This sequence encodes CASSTLAGGVETQYF.

This chain uses TRBV2 with TRBJ2-1; 9 bases map to TRBD2. With 7 bases clipped from V and 2 bases from J, the junction kept 6 bases outside the gene matches. CDR1 SNHLY and CDR2 FYNNEI come from the germline V gene. The CDR3 runs 15 residues. The chain's CDR3 is CASMGGTSTYNEQFF. The CDR3 DNA reads TGTGCCAGCATGGGGGGGACTAGCACCTACAATGAGCAGTTCTTC.

The chain is built from TRBV11-2 and TRBJ2-7; the D gene is possibly TRBD2 (6 bases). Per the germline V gene, CDR1 is SGHAT and CDR2 is FQNNGV. The germline V and J ends were trimmed by 5 bases and 2 bases, with 13 bases remaining between them. This CDR3 has 14 residues. In DNA, the CDR3 is TGTGCCAGCAGCGCGGGGAGAGGGGCCTACGAGCAGTACTTC. Amino acid sequence: CASSAGRGAYEQYF.

This CDR3 reads CASSQGQGYNEKLFF. CDR3 coding DNA: TGTGCCAGCAGCCAGGGACAGGGTTATAATGAAAAACTGTTTTTT. This chain links TRBV11-2 with TRBJ1-4; the match to TRBD1 covers 9 bases. Germline V gene sequence: CDR1 SGHAT, CDR2 FQNNGV. V lost 5 bases to trimming and J lost 4 bases; unmatched junction nucleotides: 5. The CDR3 is 15 amino acids.